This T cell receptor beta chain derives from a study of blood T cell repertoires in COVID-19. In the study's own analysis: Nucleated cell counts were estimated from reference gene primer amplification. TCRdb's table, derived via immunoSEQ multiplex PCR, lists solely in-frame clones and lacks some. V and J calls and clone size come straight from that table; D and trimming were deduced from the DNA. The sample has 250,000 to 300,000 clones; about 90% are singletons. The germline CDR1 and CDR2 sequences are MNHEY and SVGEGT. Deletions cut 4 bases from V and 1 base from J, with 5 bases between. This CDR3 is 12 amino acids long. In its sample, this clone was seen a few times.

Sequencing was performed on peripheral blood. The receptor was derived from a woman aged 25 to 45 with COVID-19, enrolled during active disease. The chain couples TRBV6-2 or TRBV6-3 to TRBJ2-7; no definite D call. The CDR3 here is CASSSQSYEQYF. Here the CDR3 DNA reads TGTGCCAGCAGTTCGCAGTCCTACGAGCAGTACTTC.